The 28 T cell receptor beta chains presented below share a single source sample, sequenced in a study of CD8 T cells in Susac syndrome. The RNA input was about 0.45 to 1 ug, and it was reverse transcribed with random hexamers. TCRdb redid the calling of the immunoSEQ multiplex PCR reads with MiXCR, one entry per CDR3 protein. Of fewer than 350,000 distinct CDR3 sequences listed, 92% were seen once; the top ten hold about 0.07%. Sequenced: CD4+ T cells from PBMCs. The source of these receptors is a human donor with multiple sclerosis.

The chain employs TRBV6-1 and TRBJ2-2; D not certain. The CDR3 is 14 residues long. Germline loops: CDR1 MNHNS, CDR2 SASEGT. Trimming removed 4 bases from V and 4 bases from J, with 10 bases in between. CDR3 region: CASSGLWGTGELFF. CDR3 bases: TGTGCCAGCAGTGGCCTCTGGGGCACCGGGGAGCTGTTTTTT.

V is TRBV5-4 and J is TRBJ2-2, with 11 positions matching TRBD2. The V gene's germline CDR1 is SGHNT and CDR2 YYREEE (reference sequence). This CDR3 comprises 17 residues. Germline trimming cut 4 bases from V and 1 base from J; bases unmatched to any gene: 6. The CDR3 DNA reads as TGTGCCAGCAGCCGGGGTGGACTAGCGGGGAACACCGGGGAGCTGTTTTTT. Protein: CASSRGGLAGNTGELFF.

The rearrangement uses TRBV3-1 and TRBJ2-4, with D possibly matching TRBD1 (7 bases). The CDR3 length is 15 residues. The ends were cut back, 0 bases at V and 7 bases at J, with 13 bases in the middle. CDR1 and CDR2 from the germline V gene are LGHDT and YNNKEL (reference sequence). CDR3 coding DNA: TGTGCCAGCAGCCAAGACCGGGGGACAGTGAACATTCAGTACTTC. Translation: CASSQDRGTVNIQYF.

The chain uses TRBV19 and TRBJ2-6; maybe TRBD2 (6 bases). Germline-derived CDR1 and CDR2 are LNHDA and SQIVND (reference sequence). Trimming stripped 5 bases from V and 0 bases from J, with 17 bases between. The CDR3 loop spans 18 amino acids. Here the CDR3 DNA reads TGTGCCAGTAGTCCAACAGGCCGGGGAGGCTCTGGGGCCAACGTCCTGACTTTC. Residues: CASSPTGRGGSGANVLTF.

The chain is built from TRBV25-1 and TRBJ2-3, with D hard to call. V dropped 4 bases and J dropped 1 base, with 6 bases sitting between them. CDR3 length: 13 amino acids. CDR1 MGHDK and CDR2 SYGVNS come from the germline V gene. CDR3 sequence: CASSGRGTDTQYF. CDR3 in DNA: TGTGCCAGCAGTGGTAGGGGCACAGATACGCAGTATTTT. Looking up the rest from reference TRBV25-1 and TRBJ2-3 gives the full variable domain: EADIYQTPRYLVIGTGKKITLECSQTMGHDKMYWYQQDPGMELHLIHYSYGVNSTEKGDLSSESTVSRIRTEHFPLTLESARPSHTSQYLCASSGRGTDTQYFGPGTRLTVL.

V and J are TRBV3-1 and TRBJ2-5; 7 bases align to TRBD1. With V trimmed by 6 bases and J by 7 bases, 14 bases remained unmatched. Per the germline V gene, CDR1 is LGHDT and CDR2 is YNNKEL (reference sequence). CDR3 size: 15 residues. The CDR3 loop reads CASRQKYRGLGTQYF. CDR3 DNA: TGTGCCAGCAGGCAAAAGTACAGGGGTCTGGGGACCCAGTACTTC.

V is TRBV7-8 and J is TRBJ1-5; 9 bases align to TRBD1. This CDR3 comprises 17 residues. J gave up 2 bases and V 5 bases, and 10 bases lay outside the gene matches. CDR1 and CDR2 (germline): SGHVS, FQNEAQ. Here the CDR3 reads CASSLLGTGFGNQPQHF. The CDR3 DNA reads TGTGCCAGCAGCCTCCTCGGGACAGGGTTTGGCAATCAGCCCCAGCATTTT. The whole variable domain, filled in from reference TRBV7-8 and TRBJ1-5, reads GAGVSQSPRYKVAKRGQDVALRCDPISGHVSLFWYQQALGQGPEFLTYFQNEAQLDKSGLPSDRFFAERPEGSVSTLKIQRTQQEDSAVYLCASSLLGTGFGNQPQHFGDGTRLSIL.

The V and J genes are TRBV29-1 and TRBJ1-1; D remains unclear. With 4 bases removed from V and 0 bases from J, the gap between germline ends came to 6 bases. The CDR3 is 12 residues long. From germline, CDR1 is SQVTM and CDR2 ANQGSEA. The CDR3 loop is CSVGGMNTEAFF. The CDR3 DNA is TGCAGCGTTGGAGGCATGAACACTGAAGCTTTCTTT. The full variable domain, with the rest looked up from reference TRBV29-1 and TRBJ1-1, is SAVISQKPSRDICQRGTSLTIQCQVDSQVTMMFWYRQQPGQSLTLIATANQGSEATYESGFVIDKFPISRPNLTFSTLTVSNMSPEDSSIYLCSVGGMNTEAFFGQGTRLTVV.

This clonotype was found once. This rearrangement joins TRBV11-2 to TRBJ1-2, with no clear D. V was pared by 4 bases and J by 7 bases, with 16 bases between. In germline, CDR1 is SGHAT, CDR2 FQNNGV. The CDR3 is made up of 14 amino acids. The CDR3 sequence is CASSSPVTVGGYTF. In nucleotides, the CDR3 is TGTGCCAGCAGCTCGCCGGTAACCGTTGGTGGCTACACCTTC. Looking up the rest from reference TRBV11-2 and TRBJ1-2 gives the full variable domain: EAGVAQSPRYKIIEKRQSVAFWCNPISGHATLYWYQQILGQGPKLLIQFQNNGVVDDSQLPKDRFSAERLKGVDSTLKIQPAKLEDSAVYLCASSSPVTVGGYTFGSGTRLTVV.

Only one count was recorded for this clonotype. The rearrangement links TRBV4-3 to TRBJ2-1; D unclear. Trimming shortened V by 4 bases and J by 5 bases, and 15 bases separated the two germline ends. The CDR3 contains 15 residues. From germline, CDR1 is LGHNA and CDR2 YSLEER. Here the CDR3 DNA reads TGCGCCAGCAGCCTGTCGTCCCGTATCAACAATGAGCAGTTCTTC. Translated, it gives CASSLSSRINNEQFF.

The J gene is TRBJ2-1, the V gene TRBV2; the D is unclear. Trimming pared 8 bases from V and 0 bases from J, leaving 8 bases between. The germline V gene has CDR1 SNHLY and CDR2 FYNNEI. This CDR3 is built from 13 residues. The CDR3 region is CASAVNSYNEQFF. CDR3 DNA: TGTGCCAGCGCCGTGAACTCCTACAATGAGCAGTTCTTC. The whole variable domain, filled in from reference TRBV2 and TRBJ2-1, reads EPEVTQTPSHQVTQMGQEVILRCVPISNHLYFYWYRQILGQKVEFLVSFYNNEISEKSEIFDDQFSVERPDGSNFTLKIRSTKLEDSAMYFCASAVNSYNEQFFGPGTRLTVL.

The J gene is TRBJ2-2, the V gene TRBV4-2; a possible D gene is TRBD1 (6 bases). Trimming cost V 4 bases and J 7 bases, with 16 bases left between them. Germline assignment: CDR1 LGHNA and CDR2 YNFKEQ. The CDR3 is 15 amino acids. In DNA, the CDR3 is TGTGCCAGCAGCCCACGTGTCAGACAGGTCGGGGAGCTGTTTTTT. It is translated as CASSPRVRQVGELFF.

This sequence joins TRBV12-3 or TRBV12-4 and TRBJ1-1; D may be TRBD1 (5 bases). The V end was cut by 5 bases, the J end by 4 bases, with 11 bases between. The CDR3 covers 13 residues. The CDR3 DNA reads TGTGCCAGCAGTCAGACAGAGAGCACTGAAGCTTTCTTT. It specifies CASSQTESTEAFF.

The J gene is TRBJ2-5, the V gene TRBV19; TRBD1 matches at 11 bases. CDR1 is LNHDA and CDR2 is SQIVND in the germline V gene (reference sequence). The length of the CDR3 is 15 residues. Trimming cost V 7 bases and J 3 bases; bases outside gene matches: 7. Here the CDR3 reads CASNPRTGGKETQYF. CDR3 in DNA: TGTGCCAGTAACCCCCGGACAGGGGGCAAAGAGACCCAGTACTTC.

V gene TRBV6-5 combines with J gene TRBJ2-5, with D perhaps TRBD1 (7 bases). CDR1 is MNHEY, CDR2 SVGAGI, per germline. V lost 0 bases to trimming and J lost 6 bases, with 11 bases between them. This CDR3 spans 14 amino acids. The CDR3 DNA is TGTGCCAGCAGTTACTCCCAGGGGGGACAGACCCAGTACTTC. The encoded protein is CASSYSQGGQTQYF.

The chain joins TRBV20-1 to TRBJ1-4; D may be TRBD1 (6 bases). CDR1 is DFQATT and CDR2 is SNEGSKA in the germline V gene (reference sequence). The ends were cut back, 6 bases at V and 8 bases at J, with 16 bases in the middle. There are 13 residues in the CDR3. CDR3 in amino acids: CSAGWGGAEKLFF. CDR3 coding DNA: TGCAGTGCCGGGTGGGGGGGCGCGGAAAAACTGTTTTTT.

Note on this clonotype: An end of the junction does not agree with germline; a read error may underlie this. The rearrangement links TRBV9 to TRBJ2-2, with D perhaps matching TRBD2 (7 bases). The CDR3 spans 19 residues. Germline V gene sequence: CDR1 SGDLS, CDR2 YYNGEE. The CDR3 reads CSSSVLARGLGGSTGELFF. As DNA, the CDR3 is TGTTCCAGCAGCGTCCTTGCGCGGGGGCTAGGCGGGAGCACCGGGGAGCTGTTTTTT.

The J gene is TRBJ2-3, the V gene TRBV19; D is uncertain. The V gene lost 7 bases and the J gene lost 1 base, with 9 bases spanning the gap. The V gene's germline CDR1 is LNHDA and CDR2 SQIVND (reference sequence). This CDR3 is 13 amino acids long. The CDR3 loop is CASTVDRTDTQYF. The CDR3, as DNA: TGTGCCAGTACGGTAGACCGCACAGATACGCAGTATTTT.

The chain couples TRBV5-1 to TRBJ2-3, with 9 nucleotides matching TRBD2. The CDR3 is 16 amino acids. The trim removed 4 bases at V and 3 bases at J, leaving 9 bases unmatched. Germline values: CDR1 SGHRS, CDR2 YFSETQ. This chain's CDR3 is CASSTLAGVATDTQYF. The CDR3 region has the DNA TGCGCCAGCAGCACTTTAGCGGGAGTGGCGACAGATACGCAGTATTTT. The entire variable domain, with the rest obtained from reference TRBV5-1 and TRBJ2-3, is as follows: KAGVTQTPRYLIKTRGQQVTLSCSPISGHRSVSWYQQTPGQGLQFLFEYFSETQRNKGNFPGRFSGRQFSNSRSEMNVSTLELGDSALYLCASSTLAGVATDTQYFGPGTRLTVL.

The chain is built from TRBV29-1 and TRBJ2-3, with D hard to call. V was clipped by 4 bases and J by 0 bases, with 8 bases between them. Germline values: CDR1 SQVTM, CDR2 ANQGSEA. The CDR3 sequence is 13 residues long. In DNA, the CDR3 is TGCAGCGTTGTTTCAGACAGCACAGATACGCAGTATTTT. It specifies CSVVSDSTDTQYF.

This clonotype was observed a handful of times. The genes are TRBV5-1 and TRBJ2-7, with a weak D call TRBD1 (5 bases). This CDR3 has 12 amino acids. Between the trimmed V and J ends, which lost 7 bases and 2 bases, there was a span of 10 bases. CDR1 is SGHRS and CDR2 is YFSETQ in the germline V gene. DNA of the CDR3: TGCGCCAGCCGACAGACCCCCTACGAGCAGTACTTC. Its translation: CASRQTPYEQYF.

J is TRBJ2-7 and V is TRBV6-6; D is unresolved. This CDR3 comprises 13 residues. V lost 7 bases to trimming and J lost 1 base, with 11 bases between them. Germline CDR1 and CDR2: MNHNY and SVGAGI (reference sequence). The DNA for the CDR3 is TGTGCCAGCATCGATGACAAATCCTACGAGCAGTACTTC. This gives the protein CASIDDKSYEQYF.

The chain couples TRBV7-9 to TRBJ1-1; TRBD1 agrees at 7 bases. V lost 4 bases to trimming and J lost 6 bases; unmatched junction nucleotides: 14. Germline CDR1 is SEHNR and CDR2 is FQNEAQ (reference sequence). The CDR3 contains 16 residues. The CDR3 nucleotides read TGTGCCAGCAGCTCAAATGCCGGCAGGGGGTCTTCTGAAGCTTTCTTT. Its protein is CASSSNAGRGSSEAFF. The full variable domain, rest sourced from reference TRBV7-9 and TRBJ1-1, is DTGVSQNPRHKITKRGQNVTFRCDPISEHNRLYWYRQTLGQGPEFLTYFQNEAQLEKSRLLSDRFSAERPKGSFSTLEIQRTEQGDSAMYLCASSSNAGRGSSEAFFGQGTRLTVV.

Only a few counts were recorded for this clonotype. V is TRBV12-3 or TRBV12-4 and J is TRBJ1-1, with 7 nucleotides matching TRBD1. J was trimmed by 1 base and V by 4 bases; bases with no gene match: 3. The CDR3 extends over 14 amino acids. CDR3 DNA sequence: TGTGCCAGCAGTTCCAGGGGGGGGAACACTGAAGCTTTCTTT. It yields the protein CASSSRGGNTEAFF.

This clonotype showed up just once. The chain is built from TRBV12-3 or TRBV12-4 and TRBJ2-5; D call uncertain. This CDR3 spans 13 amino acids. V lost 3 bases to trimming and J lost 7 bases, with 12 bases between them. DNA for the CDR3: TGTGCCAGCAGTTTTCCTCCAGGAGTGACCCAGTACTTC. This translates into CASSFPPGVTQYF.

The chain couples TRBV10-3 to TRBJ2-3; D is tentatively TRBD1 or TRBD2 (5 bases each). V dropped 4 bases and J dropped 4 bases, with 9 bases sitting between them. CDR3 size: 13 residues. The germline gives CDR1 ENHRY, CDR2 SYGVKD. The CDR3 nucleotides are TGTGCCATCAGTGGTGGGACGCCAGATACGCAGTATTTT. Encoded protein: CAISGGTPDTQYF.

This clonotype appeared once. The V call is TRBV7-9, the J call TRBJ2-5; perhaps TRBD1 as D (5 bases). The germline V gene encodes CDR1 SEHNR and CDR2 FQNEAQ (reference sequence). The V end lost 6 bases, the J end lost 5 bases, and 19 bases lay between the germline ends. This CDR3 comprises 15 residues. The CDR3 bases are TGTGCCAGCAGGAACAGACAGAGCATGGGGGAGACCCAGTACTTC. Translated, it gives CASRNRQSMGETQYF. The variable domain in full, with the rest retrieved from reference TRBV7-9 and TRBJ2-5, is DTGVSQNPRHKITKRGQNVTFRCDPISEHNRLYWYRQTLGQGPEFLTYFQNEAQLEKSRLLSDRFSAERPKGSFSTLEIQRTEQGDSAMYLCASRNRQSMGETQYFGPGTRLLVL.

The chain employs TRBV5-4 and TRBJ2-1; TRBD1 might be the D (5 bases). CDR1 is SGHNT and CDR2 is YYREEE in the germline V gene (reference sequence). The CDR3 extends over 13 amino acids. Trimming took 2 bases from V and 7 from J, leaving 10 bases between them. CDR3: CASSFDRSNEQFF. The CDR3 DNA reads TGTGCCAGCAGCTTTGACAGATCAAATGAGCAGTTCTTC.